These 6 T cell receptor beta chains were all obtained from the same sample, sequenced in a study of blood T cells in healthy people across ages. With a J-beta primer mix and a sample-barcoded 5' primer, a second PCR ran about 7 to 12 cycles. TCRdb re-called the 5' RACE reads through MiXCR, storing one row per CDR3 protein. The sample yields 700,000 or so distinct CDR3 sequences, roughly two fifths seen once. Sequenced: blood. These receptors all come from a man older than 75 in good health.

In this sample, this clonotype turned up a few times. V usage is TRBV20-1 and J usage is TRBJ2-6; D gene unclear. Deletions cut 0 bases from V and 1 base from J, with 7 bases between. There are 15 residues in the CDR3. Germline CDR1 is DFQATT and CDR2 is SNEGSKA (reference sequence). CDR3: CSARDRQSGANVLTF. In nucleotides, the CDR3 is TGCAGTGCTAGAGATCGTCAGTCTGGGGCCAACGTCCTGACTTTC.

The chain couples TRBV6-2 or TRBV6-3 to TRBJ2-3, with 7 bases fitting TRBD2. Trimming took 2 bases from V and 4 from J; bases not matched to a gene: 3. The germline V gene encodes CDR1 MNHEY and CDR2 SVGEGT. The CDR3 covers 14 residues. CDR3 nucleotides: TGTGCCAGCAGTTACGCGGGAGCGTCAGATACGCAGTATTTT. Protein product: CASSYAGASDTQYF.

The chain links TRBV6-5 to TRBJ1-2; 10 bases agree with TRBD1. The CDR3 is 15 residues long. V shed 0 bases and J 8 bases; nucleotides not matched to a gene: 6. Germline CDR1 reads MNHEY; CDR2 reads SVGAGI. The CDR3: CASSYSGQGMRGYTF. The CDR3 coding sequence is TGTGCCAGCAGTTACTCGGGACAGGGGATGAGAGGCTACACCTTC.

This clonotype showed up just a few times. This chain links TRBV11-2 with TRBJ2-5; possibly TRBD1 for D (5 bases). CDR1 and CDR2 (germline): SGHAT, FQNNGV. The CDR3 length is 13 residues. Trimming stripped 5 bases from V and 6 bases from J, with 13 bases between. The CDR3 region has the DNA TGTGCCAGCAGCACCCGGACATTTCAGACCCAGTACTTC. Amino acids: CASSTRTFQTQYF.

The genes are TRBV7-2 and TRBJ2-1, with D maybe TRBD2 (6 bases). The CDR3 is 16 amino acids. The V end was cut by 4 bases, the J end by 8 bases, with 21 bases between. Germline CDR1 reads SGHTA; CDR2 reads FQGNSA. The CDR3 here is CASSSSGGTPNDEQFF. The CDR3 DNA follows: TGTGCCAGCAGCTCCAGTGGGGGGACCCCAAATGATGAGCAGTTCTTC.

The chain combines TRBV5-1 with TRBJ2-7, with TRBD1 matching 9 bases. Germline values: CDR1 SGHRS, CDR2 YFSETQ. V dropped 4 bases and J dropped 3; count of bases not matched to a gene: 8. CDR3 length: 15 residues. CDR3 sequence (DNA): TGCGCCAGCAGCCCGGGGACAGGGTCGGGCTACGAGCAGTACTTC. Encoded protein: CASSPGTGSGYEQYF.